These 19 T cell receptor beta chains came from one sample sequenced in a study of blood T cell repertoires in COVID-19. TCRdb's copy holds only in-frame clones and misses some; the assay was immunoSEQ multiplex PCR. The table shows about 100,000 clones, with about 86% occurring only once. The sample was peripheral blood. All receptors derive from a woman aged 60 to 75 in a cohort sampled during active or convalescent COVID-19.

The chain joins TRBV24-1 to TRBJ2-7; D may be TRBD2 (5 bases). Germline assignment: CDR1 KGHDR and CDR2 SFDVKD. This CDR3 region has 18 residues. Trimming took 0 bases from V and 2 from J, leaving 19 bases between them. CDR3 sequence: CATSDLWSSHNLPYEQYF. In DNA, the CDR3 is TGTGCCACCAGTGATTTGTGGTCTAGCCACAACCTCCCCTACGAGCAGTACTTC.

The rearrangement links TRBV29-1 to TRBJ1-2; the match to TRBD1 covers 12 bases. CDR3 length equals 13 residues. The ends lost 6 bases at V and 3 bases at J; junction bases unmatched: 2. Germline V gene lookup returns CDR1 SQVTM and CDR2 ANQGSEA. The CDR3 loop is CSVGDRGHYGYTF. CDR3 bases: TGCAGCGTGGGGGACAGGGGGCACTATGGCTACACCTTC. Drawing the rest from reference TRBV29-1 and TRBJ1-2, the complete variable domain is SAVISQKPSRDICQRGTSLTIQCQVDSQVTMMFWYRQQPGQSLTLIATANQGSEATYESGFVIDKFPISRPNLTFSTLTVSNMSPEDSSIYLCSVGDRGHYGYTFGSGTRLTVV.

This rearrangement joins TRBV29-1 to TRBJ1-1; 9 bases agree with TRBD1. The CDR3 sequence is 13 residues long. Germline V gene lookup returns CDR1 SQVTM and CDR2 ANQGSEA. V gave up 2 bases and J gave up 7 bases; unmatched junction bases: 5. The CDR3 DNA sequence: TGCAGCGTTGAAAGGGGACAGGGTGGTGAAGCTTTCTTT. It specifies CSVERGQGGEAFF.

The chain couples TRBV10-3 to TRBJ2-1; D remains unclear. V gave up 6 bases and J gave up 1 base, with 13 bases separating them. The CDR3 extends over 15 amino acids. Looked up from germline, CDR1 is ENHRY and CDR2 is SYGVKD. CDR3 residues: CAISGDSSSYNEQFF. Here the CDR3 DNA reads TGTGCCATCAGCGGTGACTCATCTTCCTACAATGAGCAGTTCTTC.

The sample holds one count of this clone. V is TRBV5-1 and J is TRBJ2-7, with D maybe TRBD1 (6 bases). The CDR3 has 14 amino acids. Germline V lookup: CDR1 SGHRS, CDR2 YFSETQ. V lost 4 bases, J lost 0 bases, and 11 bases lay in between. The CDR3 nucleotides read TGCGCCAGCAGCCCGACAGGCGTCTCCTACGAGCAGTACTTC. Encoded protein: CASSPTGVSYEQYF.

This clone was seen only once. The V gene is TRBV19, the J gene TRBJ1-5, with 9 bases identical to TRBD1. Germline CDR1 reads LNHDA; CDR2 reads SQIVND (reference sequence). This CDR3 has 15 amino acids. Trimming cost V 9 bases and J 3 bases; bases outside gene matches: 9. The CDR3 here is CASSWDRANNQPQHF. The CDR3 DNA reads TGTGCCAGCAGTTGGGACAGGGCGAACAATCAGCCCCAGCATTTT.

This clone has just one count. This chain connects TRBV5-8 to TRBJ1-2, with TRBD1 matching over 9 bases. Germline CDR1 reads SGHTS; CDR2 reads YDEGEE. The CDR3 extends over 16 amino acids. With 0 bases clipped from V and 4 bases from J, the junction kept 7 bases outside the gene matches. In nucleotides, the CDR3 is TGTGCCAGCAGCTTGGGCCGGGACAGGGCTTTCTATGGCTACACCTTC. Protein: CASSLGRDRAFYGYTF.

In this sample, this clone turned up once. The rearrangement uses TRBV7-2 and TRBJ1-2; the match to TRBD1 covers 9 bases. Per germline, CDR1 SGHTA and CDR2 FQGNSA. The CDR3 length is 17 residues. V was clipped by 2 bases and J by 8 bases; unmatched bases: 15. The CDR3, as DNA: TGTGCCAGCAGCTTAAGGACAGGGGTTCTAAGTCTACAGGGCTACACCTTC. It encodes CASSLRTGVLSLQGYTF.

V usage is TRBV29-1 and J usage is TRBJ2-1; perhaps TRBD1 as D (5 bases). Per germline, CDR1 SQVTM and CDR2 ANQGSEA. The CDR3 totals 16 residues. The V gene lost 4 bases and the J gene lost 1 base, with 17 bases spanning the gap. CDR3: CSVVTRGRGSYNEQFF. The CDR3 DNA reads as TGCAGCGTTGTTACGCGAGGTAGGGGATCCTACAATGAGCAGTTCTTC.

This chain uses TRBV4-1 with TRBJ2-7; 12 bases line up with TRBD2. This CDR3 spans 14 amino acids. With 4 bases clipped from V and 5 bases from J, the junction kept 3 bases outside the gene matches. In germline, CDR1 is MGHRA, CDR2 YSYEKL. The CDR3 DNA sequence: TGCGCCAGCAGCCGGACTAGCGGGACGGACGAGCAGTACTTC. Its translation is CASSRTSGTDEQYF.

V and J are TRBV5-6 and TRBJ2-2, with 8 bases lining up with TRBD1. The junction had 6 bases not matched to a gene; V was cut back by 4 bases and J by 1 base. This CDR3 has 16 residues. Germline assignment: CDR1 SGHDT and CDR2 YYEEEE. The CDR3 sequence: CASSRDRGLNTGELFF. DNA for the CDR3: TGTGCCAGCAGCAGAGACAGGGGCCTGAACACCGGGGAGCTGTTTTTT.

DNA of the CDR3: TGTGCCAGCAGCTTAGAAGGACTTAATTCACCCCTCCACTTT. Its protein product is CASSLEGLNSPLHF. The rearrangement uses TRBV7-9 and TRBJ1-6; D unresolved. The CDR3 has 14 residues. V was pared by 1 base and J by 6 bases, with 7 bases between. Looked up from germline, CDR1 is SEHNR and CDR2 is FQNEAQ (reference sequence).

The CDR3 nucleotides are TGTGCCTGGAGTCCAGGGGGCCGTGCCTCTAATTCACCCCTCCACTTT. Translating it yields CAWSPGGRASNSPLHF. V usage is TRBV30 and J usage is TRBJ1-6, with 8 bases fitting TRBD1. CDR3 size: 16 residues. The V gene end was trimmed by 2 bases and the J gene end by 6 bases; junction bases not matched to a gene: 9. Germline CDR1 reads GTSNPN; CDR2 reads SVGIG (reference sequence).

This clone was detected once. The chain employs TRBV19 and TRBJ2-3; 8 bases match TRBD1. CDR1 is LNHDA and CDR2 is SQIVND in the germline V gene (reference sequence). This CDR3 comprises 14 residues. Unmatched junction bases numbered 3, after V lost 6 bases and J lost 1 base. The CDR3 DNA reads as TGTGCCAGTAGACCGACAGGGGGCACAGATACGCAGTATTTT. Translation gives CASRPTGGTDTQYF. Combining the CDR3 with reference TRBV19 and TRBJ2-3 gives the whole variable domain DGGITQSPKYLFRKEGQNVTLSCEQNLNHDAMYWYRQDPGQGLRLIYYSQIVNDFQKGDIAEGYSVSREKKESFPLTVTSAQKNPTAFYLCASRPTGGTDTQYFGPGTRLTVL.

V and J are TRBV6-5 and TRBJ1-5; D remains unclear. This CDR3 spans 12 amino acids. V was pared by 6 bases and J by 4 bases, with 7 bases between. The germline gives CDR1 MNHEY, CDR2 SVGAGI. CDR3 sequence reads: CASSDGNQPQHF. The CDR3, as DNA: TGTGCCAGCAGCGACGGGAATCAGCCCCAGCATTTT.

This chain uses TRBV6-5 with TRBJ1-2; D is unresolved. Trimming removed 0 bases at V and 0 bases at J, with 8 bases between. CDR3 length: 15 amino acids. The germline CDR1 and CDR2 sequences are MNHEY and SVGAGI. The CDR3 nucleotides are TGTGCCAGCAGTTACTCGAGAGGCGCTAACTATGGCTACACCTTC. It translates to CASSYSRGANYGYTF.

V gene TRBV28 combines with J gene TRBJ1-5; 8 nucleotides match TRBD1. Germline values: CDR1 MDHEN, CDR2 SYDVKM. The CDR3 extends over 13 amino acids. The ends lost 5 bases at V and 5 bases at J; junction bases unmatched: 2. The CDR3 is CASSDRGDQPQHF. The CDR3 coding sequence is TGTGCCAGCAGTGACAGGGGAGATCAGCCCCAGCATTTT.

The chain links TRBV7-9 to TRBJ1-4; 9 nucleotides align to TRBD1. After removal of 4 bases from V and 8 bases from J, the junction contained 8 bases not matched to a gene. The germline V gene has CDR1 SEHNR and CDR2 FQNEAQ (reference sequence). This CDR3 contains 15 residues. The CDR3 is CASSSLDRGKEKLFF. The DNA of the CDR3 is TGTGCCAGCAGCTCCTTGGACAGGGGTAAAGAAAAACTGTTTTTT.

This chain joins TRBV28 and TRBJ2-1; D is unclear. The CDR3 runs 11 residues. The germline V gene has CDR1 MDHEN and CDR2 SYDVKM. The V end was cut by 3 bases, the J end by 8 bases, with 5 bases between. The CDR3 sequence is CASSLEYEQFF. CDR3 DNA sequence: TGTGCCAGCAGTTTGGAGTATGAGCAGTTCTTC.